These T cell receptor beta chains were read from a single sample in a study of glioma-infiltrating T cells. In TCRdb, the multiplex PCR reads were re-called with MiXCR into one record per CDR3 protein. The sample holds about 180,000 distinct CDR3 sequences, around 42% seen once. The specimen sequenced was glioma tissue, nonneoplastic brain tissue, or PBMCs (not recorded which). Receptors were obtained from a human donor with low-grade glioma or glioblastoma, undergoing nonglioma brain surgery, or in good health (not recorded which). Both conserved end residues are part of each CDR3. Each record gives: V gene, D gene, J gene, clone size, CDR3 protein, CDR3 DNA. The D gene is left open where the match is weak. For some rows the clone size is stated as once, few or many, or as a class when expanded; others skip it.

TRBV7-2	TRBD2	TRBJ2-7	-	CASSPQTSGFSYEQYF	TGTGCCAGCAGCCCACAGACTAGCGGGTTCTCCTACGAGCAGTACTTC
TRBV4-2	TRBD2	TRBJ2-3	-	CASSQGTSGNTDTQYF	TGTGCCAGCAGCCAAGGGACTAGCGGGAACACAGATACGCAGTATTTT
TRBV19	TRBD1	TRBJ2-2	-	CASTSRTGSNTGELFF	TGTGCCAGTACCTCTCGGACAGGGAGCAACACCGGGGAGCTGTTTTTT
TRBV15	-	TRBJ2-5	many	CATSRGRKETQYF	TGTGCCACCAGCAGAGGCCGGAAAGAGACCCAGTACTTC
TRBV4-1	TRBD2	TRBJ2-7	many	CASSLVAGGYEQYF	TGCGCCAGCAGCCTCGTAGCGGGAGGTTACGAGCAGTACTTC
TRBV29-1	-	TRBJ2-1	many	CSVDNGNEQFF	TGCAGCGTTGATAATGGCAATGAGCAGTTCTTC
TRBV24-1	-	TRBJ1-2	-	CATSGGNYGYTF	TGTGCCACCAGTGGGGGTAACTATGGCTACACCTTC
TRBV3-1	-	TRBJ1-2	few	CASSQDWDSYGYTF	TGTGCCAGCAGCCAAGACTGGGATTCGTATGGCTACACCTTC
TRBV7-2	-	TRBJ2-7	-	CASRLGGRAEQYF	TGTGCCAGCAGATTAGGAGGGAGAGCCGAGCAGTACTTC
TRBV4-1	-	TRBJ2-1	-	CASSQDLRTKQFF	TGCGCCAGCAGCCAAGACCTAAGGACTAAGCAGTTCTTC
TRBV12-3/TRBV12-4	TRBD1	TRBJ1-5	few	CASSFSGQGSGQPQHF	TGTGCCAGCAGTTTTTCGGGACAGGGCTCAGGTCAGCCCCAGCATTTT
TRBV3-1	TRBD2	TRBJ2-3	-	CASRTSVTDTQYF	TGTGCCAGCAGGACTAGCGTCACAGATACGCAGTATTTT
TRBV12-3/TRBV12-4	-	TRBJ1-6	-	CASSERQAYNSPLHF	TGTGCCAGCAGTGAAAGGCAGGCCTATAATTCACCCCTCCACTTT
TRBV5-1	-	TRBJ2-3	few	CASSLEGIADTQYF	TGCGCCAGCAGCTTGGAAGGGATCGCAGATACGCAGTATTTT
TRBV3-1	-	TRBJ1-2	few	CASSHKSGEGYTF	TGTGCCAGCAGCCATAAATCGGGTGAGGGCTACACCTTC
TRBV19	-	TRBJ2-7	-	CATSPLGRQGRGEQYF	TGTGCCACCTCGCCACTGGGGAGGCAGGGACGAGGCGAGCAGTACTTC
TRBV28	TRBD2	TRBJ2-7	-	CASSSTGTSGSSKQYF	TGTGCCAGCAGTTCCACCGGGACTAGCGGGAGTAGTAAGCAGTACTTC
TRBV2	TRBD1	TRBJ2-2	-	CASSTGTGTGELFF	TGTGCCAGCAGCACGGGGACAGGGACCGGGGAGCTGTTTTTT
TRBV6-1	-	TRBJ1-5	many	CASSGRGPTNQPQHF	TGTGCCAGCAGTGGCAGGGGCCCAACTAATCAGCCCCAGCATTTT
TRBV24-1	TRBD1	TRBJ1-2	many	CATSDGRDRGNGYTF	TGTGCCACCAGTGACGGCCGGGACAGGGGAAATGGCTACACCTTC
TRBV27	TRBD2	TRBJ2-1	many	CASSLGREGSYNEQFF	TGTGCCAGCAGTTTAGGGCGGGAGGGATCCTACAATGAGCAGTTCTTC
TRBV20-1	-	TRBJ2-5	-	CSATGGLAGDENTQYF	TGCAGTGCCACAGGGGGCCTAGCGGGAGACGAAAATACCCAGTACTTC